Below, 22 T cell receptor beta chains from the same sample are listed, as sequenced in a study of shared clonotypes between healthy human individuals. Only in-frame clones appear in the TCRdb table, and some are missing; sequencing was by immunoSEQ multiplex PCR. The data contain millions of clones, around nine tenths of them singletons. Sequenced sample: naive CD4+ T cells sorted from blood. Subset: CD45RA+ positively selected. These receptors were collected from a man aged 18 to 30 in good health.

The chain recombines TRBV6-6 with TRBJ2-3, with TRBD2 as a possible D gene (6 bases). This CDR3 region has 15 residues. Germline V gene sequence: CDR1 MNHNY, CDR2 SVGAGI (reference sequence). With 5 bases removed from V and 0 bases from J, the gap between germline ends came to 12 bases. CDR3 DNA: TGTGCCAGCAGTAAACTAGCTGCTAGCACAGATACGCAGTATTTT. Its translation: CASSKLAASTDTQYF.

The V and J genes are TRBV4-1 and TRBJ2-7; 10 bases match TRBD1. Germline V CDR1 and CDR2: MGHRA, YSYEKL. The CDR3 runs 18 residues. Germline trimming cut 0 bases from V and 6 bases from J; bases unmatched to any gene: 14. The CDR3 loop is CASSQDQYIGTGVSEQYF. The CDR3 bases are TGCGCCAGCAGCCAAGATCAATATATCGGGACAGGGGTGAGCGAGCAGTACTTC.

The chain employs TRBV5-6 and TRBJ1-1; TRBD1 matches 7 bases. The CDR3 consists of 15 residues. Per germline, CDR1 SGHDT and CDR2 YYEEEE. V was clipped by 4 bases and J by 0 bases; unmatched bases: 6. CDR3 region: CASSPRQGMNTEAFF. In DNA form, the CDR3 reads TGTGCCAGCAGCCCCCGACAGGGTATGAACACTGAAGCTTTCTTT.

The chain is built from TRBV27 and TRBJ2-3; the match to TRBD2 covers 12 bases. Germline CDR1 and CDR2: MNHEY and SMNVEV (reference sequence). This CDR3 comprises 16 residues. V was clipped by 0 bases and J by 3 bases; unmatched bases: 1. The CDR3 spells CASSLSGTSGTDTQYF. The DNA of the CDR3 is TGTGCCAGCAGTTTATCGGGGACTAGCGGGACAGATACGCAGTATTTT.

As for this clone: Other DNA variants within this sample encode the same CDR3. The chain joins TRBV5-1 to TRBJ2-2, with no clear D. The CDR3 is 15 residues long. V lost 0 bases and J 4 bases, leaving 10 bases between the germline ends. CDR1 and CDR2 (germline): SGHRS, YFSETQ. The CDR3 region has the DNA TGCGCCAGCAGCTTGGTCGGCGGCTCCACCGGGGAGCTGTTTTTT. It codes for CASSLVGGSTGELFF.

The V gene is TRBV10-3, the J gene TRBJ2-1; 8 bases fit TRBD1. Germline CDR1 ENHRY, CDR2 SYGVKD. The CDR3 spans 15 residues. With V trimmed by 3 bases and J by 6 bases, 7 bases remained unmatched. In DNA form, the CDR3 reads TGTGCCATCAGTGAAGACAGGGGAGTGGGCAATGAGCAGTTCTTC. Translated, it gives CAISEDRGVGNEQFF.

The V gene is TRBV2, the J gene TRBJ2-1; the match to TRBD2 covers 7 bases. This CDR3 is 17 amino acids long. With 6 bases clipped from V and 7 bases from J, the junction kept 18 bases outside the gene matches. CDR1 and CDR2 (germline): SNHLY, FYNNEI. The CDR3 here is CASRGVRWREPRNEQFF. For the CDR3, the DNA is TGTGCCAGCAGGGGGGTTCGATGGCGGGAGCCGCGGAATGAGCAGTTCTTC.

V gene TRBV4-1 combines with J gene TRBJ2-1; no firm D call. The V end lost 7 bases, the J end lost 10 bases, and 11 bases lay between the germline ends. CDR1 is MGHRA and CDR2 is YSYEKL in the germline V gene. This CDR3 is 11 amino acids long. The CDR3 DNA is TGCGCCAGCACGGGTGGGCGCGAGCAGTTCTTC. It yields the protein CASTGGREQFF.

The genes are TRBV29-1 and TRBJ2-1, with D possibly being TRBD2 (6 bases). This CDR3 spans 18 amino acids. Germline values: CDR1 SQVTM, CDR2 ANQGSEA. The V end lost 1 base, the J end lost 0 bases, and 19 bases lay between the germline ends. Here the CDR3 reads CSVEGGVIGGSSYNEQFF. The CDR3, as DNA: TGCAGCGTTGAAGGTGGTGTCATCGGGGGAAGCTCCTACAATGAGCAGTTCTTC.

The chain carries TRBV4-3 and TRBJ2-7, with D unresolved. Trimming took 0 bases from V and 4 from J, leaving 7 bases between them. The CDR3 extends over 13 amino acids. Germline CDR1 and CDR2: LGHNA and YSLEER. CDR3 amino acids: CASSQDPQYEQYF. In nucleotides, the CDR3 is TGCGCCAGCAGCCAAGACCCTCAGTACGAGCAGTACTTC.

This clone has only one observation. This rearrangement joins TRBV23-1 to TRBJ1-2; 9 nucleotides agree with TRBD1. TRBV23-1 carries the ORF label, with uncertain function. The V and J ends lost 4 bases and 8 bases, in that order; junction bases with no gene match: 5. The CDR3 has 13 amino acids. The CDR3 loop is CASSPLGQGGYTF. The CDR3 coding sequence is TGCGCCAGCAGTCCTTTGGGACAGGGAGGCTACACCTTC.

The CDR3: CASSTSSGTLLNYGYTF. DNA of the CDR3: TGTGCCAGCAGCACCTCATCCGGGACACTCCTAAACTATGGCTACACCTTC. The chain has TRBV5-4 and TRBJ1-2; tentatively, D is TRBD1 (6 bases). The CDR3 has 17 residues. CDR1 and CDR2 (germline): SGHNT, YYREEE (reference sequence). V dropped 4 bases and J dropped 2 bases, with 21 bases sitting between them.

The chain employs TRBV23-1 and TRBJ1-5, with 10 bases that match TRBD1. TRBV23-1 falls under the ORF class, with uncertain function. The V segment lost 10 bases and the J segment 2 bases; nucleotides outside the gene matches: 17. The CDR3 runs 18 residues. The CDR3 DNA sequence: TGCGCCACCGTCACTTTAGGAAAGACAGGGGGCGGCAATCAGCCCCAGCATTTT. It yields the protein CATVTLGKTGGGNQPQHF.

This sequence joins TRBV2 and TRBJ2-2; D possibly corresponds to TRBD1 (5 bases). Looked up from germline, CDR1 is SNHLY and CDR2 is FYNNEI. The CDR3 runs 15 residues. With 4 bases removed from V and 2 bases from J, the gap between germline ends came to 11 bases. CDR3 in DNA: TGTGCCAGCAGTGCCCGGACACCTAACACCGGGGAGCTGTTTTTT. Its translation: CASSARTPNTGELFF. The whole variable domain, filled in from reference TRBV2 and TRBJ2-2, reads EPEVTQTPSHQVTQMGQEVILRCVPISNHLYFYWYRQILGQKVEFLVSFYNNEISEKSEIFDDQFSVERPDGSNFTLKIRSTKLEDSAMYFCASSARTPNTGELFFGEGSRLTVL.

This chain connects TRBV6-4 to TRBJ2-3, with TRBD2 matching 9 bases. CDR3 length: 14 residues. Per germline, CDR1 MRHNA and CDR2 SNTAGT. Trimming cost V 6 bases and J 6 bases; bases outside gene matches: 7. The CDR3 bases are TGTGCCAGCAGCCGCGGGGGGGAAGAGGATACGCAGTATTTT. Protein sequence: CASSRGGEEDTQYF.

V usage is TRBV7-2 and J usage is TRBJ2-1; 8 nucleotides line up with TRBD2. Germline loops: CDR1 SGHTA, CDR2 FQGNSA. Unmatched junction bases numbered 13, after V lost 6 bases and J lost 0 bases. The CDR3 is made up of 18 amino acids. CDR3 sequence: CASSLSGTRTSSYNEQFF. For the CDR3, the DNA is TGTGCCAGCAGTCTTAGCGGGACCCGCACCAGCTCCTACAATGAGCAGTTCTTC.

The V gene is TRBV11-2, the J gene TRBJ2-5; 10 bases line up with TRBD2. Trimming at V came to 5 bases and at J to 1 base, leaving 13 bases not matched to a gene. The CDR3 runs to 18 residues. Germline V lookup: CDR1 SGHAT, CDR2 FQNNGV. CDR3 in amino acids: CASSQGGLARTFQETQYF. CDR3 DNA sequence: TGTGCCAGCAGCCAGGGGGGACTAGCGCGAACCTTCCAAGAGACCCAGTACTTC. The entire variable domain, with the rest obtained from reference TRBV11-2 and TRBJ2-5, is as follows: EAGVAQSPRYKIIEKRQSVAFWCNPISGHATLYWYQQILGQGPKLLIQFQNNGVVDDSQLPKDRFSAERLKGVDSTLKIQPAKLEDSAVYLCASSQGGLARTFQETQYFGPGTRLLVL.

The chain has TRBV10-3 and TRBJ2-7; 8 nucleotides line up with TRBD2. The V gene's germline CDR1 is ENHRY and CDR2 SYGVKD. V shed 6 bases, J shed 3 bases, and the junction held 10 bases outside the gene matches. The CDR3 totals 15 residues. The CDR3 loop is CAIRAGSGTGYEQYF. The CDR3 DNA sequence: TGTGCCATCAGGGCGGGTAGCGGGACGGGCTACGAGCAGTACTTC.

This chain joins TRBV27 and TRBJ2-1, with a weak D call TRBD1 (6 bases). The germline V gene has CDR1 MNHEY and CDR2 SMNVEV (reference sequence). This CDR3 spans 15 amino acids. V gave up 6 bases and J gave up 1 base, with 13 bases separating them. The CDR3 coding sequence is TGTGCCAGCAGCCTAGACAGGTTTTCCTACAATGAGCAGTTCTTC. Encoded protein: CASSLDRFSYNEQFF.

The genes are TRBV25-1 and TRBJ2-3, with TRBD2 matching over 8 bases. J lost 1 base, V lost 4 bases, and 1 base had no gene match. Germline lookup yields CDR1 MGHDK and CDR2 SYGVNS. The CDR3 is 14 amino acids. The CDR3 loop reads CASSGGGRTDTQYF. CDR3 DNA: TGTGCCAGCAGTGGCGGGGGGCGCACAGATACGCAGTATTTT.

This clone was found once. The chain recombines TRBV20-1 with TRBJ1-4, with unresolved D. Germline values: CDR1 DFQATT, CDR2 SNEGSKA (reference sequence). V lost 1 base to trimming and J lost 8 bases, with 5 bases between them. The CDR3 is made up of 11 amino acids. The CDR3 is CSARVQEKLFF. Here the CDR3 DNA reads TGCAGTGCTAGAGTACAAGAAAAACTGTTTTTT.

This rearrangement joins TRBV5-1 to TRBJ2-7; D may be TRBD2 (6 bases). CDR3 length equals 19 residues. CDR1 SGHRS and CDR2 YFSETQ come from the germline V gene. Trimming removed 1 base at V and 2 bases at J, with 25 bases between. CDR3 DNA: TGCGCCAGCAGCTTGTGGGACCATAAGATGACGGGGGACCCCTACGAGCAGTACTTC. It specifies CASSLWDHKMTGDPYEQYF.